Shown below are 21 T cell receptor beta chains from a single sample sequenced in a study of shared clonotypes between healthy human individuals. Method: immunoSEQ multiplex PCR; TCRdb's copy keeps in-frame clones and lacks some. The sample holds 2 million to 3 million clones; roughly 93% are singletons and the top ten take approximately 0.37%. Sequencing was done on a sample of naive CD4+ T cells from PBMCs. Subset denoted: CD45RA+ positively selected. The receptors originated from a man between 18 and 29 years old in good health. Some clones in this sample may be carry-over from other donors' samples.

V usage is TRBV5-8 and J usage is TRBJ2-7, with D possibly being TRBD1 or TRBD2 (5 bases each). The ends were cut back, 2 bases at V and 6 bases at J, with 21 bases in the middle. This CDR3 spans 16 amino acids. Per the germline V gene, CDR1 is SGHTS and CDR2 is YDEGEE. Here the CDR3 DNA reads TGTGCCAGCAGCTTTGGGGGTGGTTTGATCCTACGCGAGCAGTACTTC. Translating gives CASSFGGGLILREQYF.

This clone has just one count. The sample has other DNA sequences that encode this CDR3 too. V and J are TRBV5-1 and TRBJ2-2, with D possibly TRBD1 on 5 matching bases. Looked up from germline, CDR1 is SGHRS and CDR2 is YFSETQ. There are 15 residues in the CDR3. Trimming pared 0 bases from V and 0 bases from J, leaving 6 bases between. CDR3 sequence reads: CASSLGQTNTGELFF. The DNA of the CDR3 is TGCGCCAGCAGCTTGGGACAGACGAACACCGGGGAGCTGTTTTTT.

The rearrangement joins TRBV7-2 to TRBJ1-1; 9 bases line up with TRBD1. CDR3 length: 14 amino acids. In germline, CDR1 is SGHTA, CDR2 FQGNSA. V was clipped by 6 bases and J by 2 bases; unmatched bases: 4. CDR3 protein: CASRSTGGNTEAFF. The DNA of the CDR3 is TGTGCCAGCAGATCTACAGGGGGCAACACTGAAGCTTTCTTT.

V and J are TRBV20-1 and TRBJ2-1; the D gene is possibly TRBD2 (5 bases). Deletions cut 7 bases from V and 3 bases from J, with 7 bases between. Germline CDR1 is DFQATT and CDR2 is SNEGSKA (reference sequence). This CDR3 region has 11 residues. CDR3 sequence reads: CSGSGYNEQFF. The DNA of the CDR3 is TGCAGTGGGAGCGGCTACAATGAGCAGTTCTTC.

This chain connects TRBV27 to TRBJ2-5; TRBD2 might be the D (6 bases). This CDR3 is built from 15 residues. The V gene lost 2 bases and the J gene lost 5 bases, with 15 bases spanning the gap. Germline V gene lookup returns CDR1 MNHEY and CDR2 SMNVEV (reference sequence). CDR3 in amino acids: CASSLAGTPRETQYF. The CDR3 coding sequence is TGTGCCAGCAGTTTAGCCGGGACTCCTCGGGAGACCCAGTACTTC.

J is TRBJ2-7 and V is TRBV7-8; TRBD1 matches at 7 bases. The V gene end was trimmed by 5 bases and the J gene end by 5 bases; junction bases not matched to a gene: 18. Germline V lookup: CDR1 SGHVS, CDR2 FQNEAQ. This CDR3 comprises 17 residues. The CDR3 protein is CASSPHRDRTKSNEQYF. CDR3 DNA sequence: TGTGCCAGCAGCCCGCACCGGGACAGAACTAAGAGTAACGAGCAGTACTTC.

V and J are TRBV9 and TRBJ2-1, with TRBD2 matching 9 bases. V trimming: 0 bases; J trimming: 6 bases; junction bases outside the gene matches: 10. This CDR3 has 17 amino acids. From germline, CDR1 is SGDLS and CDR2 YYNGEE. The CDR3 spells CASSVAYNLAGANEQFF. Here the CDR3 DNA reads TGTGCCAGCAGCGTAGCTTATAACTTAGCGGGGGCCAATGAGCAGTTCTTC.

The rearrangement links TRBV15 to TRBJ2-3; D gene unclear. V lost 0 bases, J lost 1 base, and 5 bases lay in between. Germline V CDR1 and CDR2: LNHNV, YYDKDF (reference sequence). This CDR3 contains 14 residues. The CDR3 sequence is CATSRESRTDTQYF. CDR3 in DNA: TGTGCCACCAGCAGAGAATCGCGCACAGATACGCAGTATTTT.

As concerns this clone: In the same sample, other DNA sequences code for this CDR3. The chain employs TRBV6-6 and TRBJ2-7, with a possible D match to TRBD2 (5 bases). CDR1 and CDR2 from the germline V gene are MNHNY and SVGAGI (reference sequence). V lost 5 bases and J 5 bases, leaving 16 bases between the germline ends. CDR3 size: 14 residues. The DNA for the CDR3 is TGTGCCAGCAGTACACCAGCGGAGGTCCACGAGCAGTACTTC. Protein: CASSTPAEVHEQYF.

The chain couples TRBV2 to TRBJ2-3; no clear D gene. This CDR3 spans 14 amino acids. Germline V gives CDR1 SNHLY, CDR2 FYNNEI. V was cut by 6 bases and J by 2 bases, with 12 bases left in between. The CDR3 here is CASRNRAFTDTQYF. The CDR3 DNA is TGTGCCAGCAGGAATAGGGCGTTCACAGATACGCAGTATTTT. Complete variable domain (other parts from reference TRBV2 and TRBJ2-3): EPEVTQTPSHQVTQMGQEVILRCVPISNHLYFYWYRQILGQKVEFLVSFYNNEISEKSEIFDDQFSVERPDGSNFTLKIRSTKLEDSAMYFCASRNRAFTDTQYFGPGTRLTVL.

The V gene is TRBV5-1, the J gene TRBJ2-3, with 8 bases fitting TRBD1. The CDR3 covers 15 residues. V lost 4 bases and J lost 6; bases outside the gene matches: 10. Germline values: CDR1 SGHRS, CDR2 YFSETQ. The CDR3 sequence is CASSEGTGTWDTQYF. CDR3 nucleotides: TGCGCCAGCAGCGAAGGGACAGGAACATGGGATACGCAGTATTTT.

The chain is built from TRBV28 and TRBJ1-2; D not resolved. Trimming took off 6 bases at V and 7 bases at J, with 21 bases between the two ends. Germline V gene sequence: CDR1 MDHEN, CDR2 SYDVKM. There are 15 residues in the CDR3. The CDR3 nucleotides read TGTGCCAGCAGCCCTCTTGGGATTGGTGTAGGTGGCTACACCTTC. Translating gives CASSPLGIGVGGYTF.

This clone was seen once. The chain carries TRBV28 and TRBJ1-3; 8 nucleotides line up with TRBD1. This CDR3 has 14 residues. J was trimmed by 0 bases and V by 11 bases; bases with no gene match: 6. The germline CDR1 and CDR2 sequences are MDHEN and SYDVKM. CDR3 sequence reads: CACSTGGSGNTIYF. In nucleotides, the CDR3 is TGTGCCTGTTCTACAGGGGGCTCTGGAAACACCATATATTTT.

The CDR3 region is CASSLEPARGGSNQPQHF. Written as DNA, the CDR3 is TGTGCCAGCAGCTTAGAACCTGCTCGCGGGGGGAGTAATCAGCCCCAGCATTTT. The genes are TRBV11-3 and TRBJ1-5; D may be TRBD1 (5 bases). This CDR3 is 18 amino acids long. From germline, CDR1 is SGHNT and CDR2 YENEEA. V was clipped by 0 bases and J by 4 bases, with 19 bases between them.

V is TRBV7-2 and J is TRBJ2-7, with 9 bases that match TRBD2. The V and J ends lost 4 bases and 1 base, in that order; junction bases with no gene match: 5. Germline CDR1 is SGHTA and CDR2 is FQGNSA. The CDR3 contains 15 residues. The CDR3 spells CASSSKTSGSYEQYF. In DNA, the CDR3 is TGTGCCAGCAGCTCTAAGACTAGCGGTTCCTACGAGCAGTACTTC.

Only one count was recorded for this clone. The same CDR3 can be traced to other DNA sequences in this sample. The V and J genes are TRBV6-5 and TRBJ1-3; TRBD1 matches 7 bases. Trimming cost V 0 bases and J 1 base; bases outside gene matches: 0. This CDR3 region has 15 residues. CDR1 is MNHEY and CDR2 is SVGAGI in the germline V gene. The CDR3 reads CASSYSTGSGNTIYF. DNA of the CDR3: TGTGCCAGCAGTTACTCGACAGGGTCTGGAAACACCATATATTTT.

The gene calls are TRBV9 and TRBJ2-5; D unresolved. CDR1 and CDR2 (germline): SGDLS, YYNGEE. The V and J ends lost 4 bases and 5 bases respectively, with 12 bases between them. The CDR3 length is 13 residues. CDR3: CASSPHISETQYF. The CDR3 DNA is TGTGCCAGCAGCCCTCACATTTCGGAGACCCAGTACTTC. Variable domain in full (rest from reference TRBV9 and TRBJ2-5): DSGVTQTPKHLITATGQRVTLRCSPRSGDLSVYWYQQSLDQGLQFLIQYYNGEERAKGNILERFSAQQFPDLHSELNLSSLELGDSALYFCASSPHISETQYFGPGTRLLVL.

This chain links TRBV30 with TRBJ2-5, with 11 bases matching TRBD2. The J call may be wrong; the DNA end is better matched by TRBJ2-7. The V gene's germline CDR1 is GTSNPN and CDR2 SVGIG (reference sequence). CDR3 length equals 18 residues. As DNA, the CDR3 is TGTGCCTGGAGACCCCCGGGACTAGCGGCAAACGGTCGTGGCGAGCAGTACTTC. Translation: CAWRPPGLAANGRGEQYF.

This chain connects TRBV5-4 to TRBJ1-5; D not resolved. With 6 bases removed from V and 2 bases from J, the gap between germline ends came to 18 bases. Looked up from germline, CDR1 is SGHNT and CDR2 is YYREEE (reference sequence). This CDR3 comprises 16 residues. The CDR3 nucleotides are TGTGCCAGCATCAATACCACAGTCGGCGGCAATCAGCCCCAGCATTTT. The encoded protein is CASINTTVGGNQPQHF. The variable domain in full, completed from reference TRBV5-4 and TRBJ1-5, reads ETGVTQSPTHLIKTRGQQVTLRCSSQSGHNTVSWYQQALGQGPQFIFQYYREEENGRGNFPPRFSGLQFPNYSSELNVNALELDDSALYLCASINTTVGGNQPQHFGDGTRLSIL.

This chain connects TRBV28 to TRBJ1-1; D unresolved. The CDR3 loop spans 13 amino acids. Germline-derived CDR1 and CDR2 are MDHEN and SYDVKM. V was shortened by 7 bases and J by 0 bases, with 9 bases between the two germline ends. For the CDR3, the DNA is TGTGCCAGCATTCATGGGGTGAACACTGAAGCTTTCTTT. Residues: CASIHGVNTEAFF.

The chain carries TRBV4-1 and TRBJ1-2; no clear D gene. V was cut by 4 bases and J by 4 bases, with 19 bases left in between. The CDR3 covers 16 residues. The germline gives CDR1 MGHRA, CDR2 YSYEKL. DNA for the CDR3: TGCGCCAGCAGCCCTTACTATAAATTGGCAGGCTATGGCTACACCTTC. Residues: CASSPYYKLAGYGYTF.